The next 8 T cell receptor beta chains were all read from a single sample in a study of control samples from healthy donors and cancer patients. Assay used: immunoSEQ multiplex PCR; TCRdb lists only in-frame clones, some missing. This sample yields 150,000 to 200,000 clones, of which 90% to 95% are seen a single time; around 1.5% belongs to the top ten. The sequenced sample consisted of blood. The receptors derive from a man aged 25-45 years in good health.

V and J are TRBV19 and TRBJ1-2, with TRBD1 identical over 9 bases. Germline loops: CDR1 LNHDA, CDR2 SQIVND (reference sequence). CDR3 length equals 13 residues. V dropped 7 bases and J dropped 4; count of bases not matched to a gene: 4. The CDR3 is CASNGQGRYGYTF. Written as DNA, the CDR3 is TGTGCCAGTAACGGACAGGGGCGCTATGGCTACACCTTC.

The CDR3 loop is CASSVGSGKTYEQYF. Written as DNA, the CDR3 is TGTGCCAGTAGCGTCGGCAGCGGAAAAACCTACGAGCAGTACTTC. This chain links TRBV19 with TRBJ2-7, with D perhaps TRBD2 (5 bases). Germline CDR1 LNHDA, CDR2 SQIVND (reference sequence). CDR3 length equals 15 residues. The V gene lost 6 bases and the J gene lost 2 bases, with 17 bases spanning the gap.

The CDR3 DNA follows: TGTGCCAGCAAAGGACAGGGGATGAACACTGAAGCTTTCTTT. Its translation: CASKGQGMNTEAFF. The chain recombines TRBV6-5 with TRBJ1-1; 9 nucleotides align to TRBD1. The CDR3 is 14 residues long. Germline V gene sequence: CDR1 MNHEY, CDR2 SVGAGI. V dropped 7 bases and J dropped 0; count of bases not matched to a gene: 3.

The CDR3 DNA sequence: TGTGCCAGCTCACCACGTGGTTTAGCAGGTAGCTCCTACGAGCAGTACTTC. Residues: CASSPRGLAGSSYEQYF. This chain links TRBV18 with TRBJ2-7, with D unclear. Germline V gene lookup returns CDR1 KGHSH and CDR2 LQKENI. V dropped 1 base and J dropped 0 bases, with 16 bases sitting between them. This CDR3 contains 17 residues.

The chain has TRBV2 and TRBJ2-7; D is tentatively TRBD1 or TRBD2 (5 bases each). The V end was cut by 4 bases, the J end by 0 bases, with 16 bases between. The CDR3 is made up of 16 amino acids. Germline CDR1 SNHLY, CDR2 FYNNEI. Here the CDR3 reads CASSGPGPGGSYEQYF. The CDR3 bases are TGTGCCAGCAGTGGACCGGGACCTGGGGGCTCCTACGAGCAGTACTTC.

This rearrangement joins TRBV19 to TRBJ2-7; possibly TRBD2 for D (6 bases). The CDR3 length is 16 residues. V was trimmed by 1 base and J by 0 bases, leaving 13 bases between them. Per the germline V gene, CDR1 is LNHDA and CDR2 is SQIVND (reference sequence). CDR3 in amino acids: CASSIGAGILSYEQYF. The CDR3 DNA reads as TGTGCCAGTAGTATAGGGGCGGGGATCCTCTCCTACGAGCAGTACTTC.

The chain recombines TRBV5-1 with TRBJ1-1; 10 nucleotides align to TRBD1. Germline assignment: CDR1 SGHRS and CDR2 YFSETQ. The CDR3 covers 16 residues. The junction had 6 bases not matched to a gene; V was cut back by 3 bases and J by 1 base. The DNA for the CDR3 is TGCGCCAGCAGCTGGGGGGACAGGGGTGAGAACACTGAAGCTTTCTTT. This encodes CASSWGDRGENTEAFF.

The chain recombines TRBV4-1 with TRBJ2-3; 8 positions match TRBD2. The CDR3 runs 15 residues. Germline lookup yields CDR1 MGHRA and CDR2 YSYEKL. The junction had 5 bases not matched to a gene; V was cut back by 4 bases and J by 2 bases. The CDR3 spells CASSPGGYDTDTQYF. CDR3 coding DNA: TGCGCCAGCAGCCCGGGAGGGTATGACACAGATACGCAGTATTTT.